The TCR beta chain described here comes from a study of T-cell memory formation after mild COVID-19. Whole-study results and caveats: CD4+ contracting clones lay mainly in CM and EM, CD8+ ones in EMRA.

The sample holds a few counts of this clonotype. The antigen remains unidentified. TCRdb re-analysed the 5' RACE reads in MiXCR, keeping a single row per CDR3 protein. The sample records about 250,000 distinct CDR3 sequences, about 15% being singletons. Trimming removed 1 base at V and 14 bases at J, with 15 bases between. This CDR3 is 12 amino acids long. Germline V CDR1 and CDR2: DFQATT, SNEGSKA (reference sequence). The V and J genes are TRBV20-1 and TRBJ1-5, with D possibly being TRBD1 (6 bases). This clonotype was sampled from a man between 18 and 35 years old who had mild COVID-19 (a few samples of this study predate the infection). Cell type and time point are not known. The source material was PBMCs or a T cell subset sorted from them (not recorded which). The CDR3 is CSARGQGPRKHF. The CDR3 bases are TGCAGTGCTAGAGGGCAGGGGCCCCGAAAGCATTTT.